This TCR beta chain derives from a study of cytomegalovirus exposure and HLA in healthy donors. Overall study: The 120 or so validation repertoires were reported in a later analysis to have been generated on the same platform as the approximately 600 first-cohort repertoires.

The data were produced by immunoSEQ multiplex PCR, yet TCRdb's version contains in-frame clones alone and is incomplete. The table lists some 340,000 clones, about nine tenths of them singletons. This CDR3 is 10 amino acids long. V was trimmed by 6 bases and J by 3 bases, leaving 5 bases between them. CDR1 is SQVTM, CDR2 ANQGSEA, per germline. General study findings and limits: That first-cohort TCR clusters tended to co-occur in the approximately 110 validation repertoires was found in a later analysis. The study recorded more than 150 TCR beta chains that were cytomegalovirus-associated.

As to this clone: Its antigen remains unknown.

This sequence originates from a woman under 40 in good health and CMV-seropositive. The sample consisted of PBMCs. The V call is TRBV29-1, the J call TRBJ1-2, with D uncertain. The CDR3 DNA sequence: TGCAGCGTGGCAGACTATGGCTACACCTTC. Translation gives CSVADYGYTF.